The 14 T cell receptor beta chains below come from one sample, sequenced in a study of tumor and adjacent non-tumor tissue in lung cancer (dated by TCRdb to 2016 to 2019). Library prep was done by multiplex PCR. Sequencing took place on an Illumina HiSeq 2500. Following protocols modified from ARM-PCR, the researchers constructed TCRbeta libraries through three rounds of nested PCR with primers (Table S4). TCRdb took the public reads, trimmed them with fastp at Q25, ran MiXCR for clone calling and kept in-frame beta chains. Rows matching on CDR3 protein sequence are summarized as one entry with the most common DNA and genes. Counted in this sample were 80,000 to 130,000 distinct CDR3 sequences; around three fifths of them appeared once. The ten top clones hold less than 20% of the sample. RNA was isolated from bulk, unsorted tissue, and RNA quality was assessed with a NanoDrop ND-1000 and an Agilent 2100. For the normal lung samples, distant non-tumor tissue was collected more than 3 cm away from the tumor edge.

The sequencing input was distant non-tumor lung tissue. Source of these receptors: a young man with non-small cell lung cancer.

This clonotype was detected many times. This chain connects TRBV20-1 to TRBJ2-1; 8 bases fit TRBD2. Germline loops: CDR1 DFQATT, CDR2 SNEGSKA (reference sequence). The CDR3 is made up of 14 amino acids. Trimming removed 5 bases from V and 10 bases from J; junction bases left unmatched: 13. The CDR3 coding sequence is TGCAGTGCTCCCTACAGCGGGGGTATCGAGGAGCAGTTCTTC. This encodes CSAPYSGGIEEQFF.

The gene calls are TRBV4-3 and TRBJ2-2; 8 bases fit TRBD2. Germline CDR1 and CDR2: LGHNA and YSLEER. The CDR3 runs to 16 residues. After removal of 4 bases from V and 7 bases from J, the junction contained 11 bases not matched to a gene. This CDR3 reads CASSPRAGAVYGELFF. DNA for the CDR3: TGCGCCAGCAGCCCTAGAGCGGGGGCAGTCTACGGGGAGCTGTTTTTT.

CDR3 protein: CATSDLSRGDEQFF. As DNA, the CDR3 is TGTGCCACCAGTGATTTGTCACGAGGCGATGAGCAGTTCTTC. The chain has TRBV24-1 and TRBJ2-1, with D hard to call. The germline V gene has CDR1 KGHDR and CDR2 SFDVKD. V was cut by 0 bases and J by 8 bases, with 10 bases left in between. The CDR3 has 14 amino acids.

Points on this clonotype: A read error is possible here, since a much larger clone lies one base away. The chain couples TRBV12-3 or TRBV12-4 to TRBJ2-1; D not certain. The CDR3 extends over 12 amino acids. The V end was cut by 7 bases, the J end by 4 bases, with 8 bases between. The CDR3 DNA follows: TGTGCCAGCATTCCTGCATACAATGAGCAGTTCTTC. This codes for CASIPAYNEQFF.

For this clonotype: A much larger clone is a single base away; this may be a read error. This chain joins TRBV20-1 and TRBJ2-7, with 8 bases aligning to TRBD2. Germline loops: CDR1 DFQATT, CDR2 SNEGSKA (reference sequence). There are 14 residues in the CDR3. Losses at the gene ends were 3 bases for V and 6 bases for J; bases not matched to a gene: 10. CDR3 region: CSARGLGGFGEQYF. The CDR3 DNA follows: TGCAGTGCTAGGGGACTAGGGGGGTTTGGCGAGCAGTACTTC.

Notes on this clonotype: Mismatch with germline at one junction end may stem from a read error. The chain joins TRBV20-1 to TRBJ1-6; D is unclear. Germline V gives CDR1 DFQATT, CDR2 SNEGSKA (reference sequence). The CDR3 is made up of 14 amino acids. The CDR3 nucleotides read TGCAGTGCTATTGATAGTGCCTATAATTCAGCCCTCCACTTT. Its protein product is CSAIDSAYNSALHF.

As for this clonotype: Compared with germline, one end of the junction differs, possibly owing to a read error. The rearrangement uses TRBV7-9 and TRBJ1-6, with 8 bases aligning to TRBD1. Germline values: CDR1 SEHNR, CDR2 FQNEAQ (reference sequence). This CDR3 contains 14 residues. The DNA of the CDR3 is TGTACCAGCAGCTCGACAGGGGTAGATTCACCCCTCCTCTTT. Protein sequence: CTSSSTGVDSPLLF.

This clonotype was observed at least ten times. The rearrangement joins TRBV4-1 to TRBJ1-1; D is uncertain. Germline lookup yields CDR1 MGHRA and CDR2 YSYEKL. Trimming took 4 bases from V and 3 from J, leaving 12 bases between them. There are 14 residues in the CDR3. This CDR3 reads CASSPIGGYTEAFF. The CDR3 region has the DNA TGCGCCAGCAGCCCTATAGGAGGGTACACTGAAGCTTTCTTT.

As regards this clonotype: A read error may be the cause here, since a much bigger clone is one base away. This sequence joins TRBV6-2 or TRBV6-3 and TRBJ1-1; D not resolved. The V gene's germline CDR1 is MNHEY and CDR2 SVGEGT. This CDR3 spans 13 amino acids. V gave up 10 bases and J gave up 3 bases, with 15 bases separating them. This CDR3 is CATMPDSHTEAFF. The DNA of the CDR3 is TGTGCCACCATGCCGGATTCGCACACTGAAGCTTTCTTT.

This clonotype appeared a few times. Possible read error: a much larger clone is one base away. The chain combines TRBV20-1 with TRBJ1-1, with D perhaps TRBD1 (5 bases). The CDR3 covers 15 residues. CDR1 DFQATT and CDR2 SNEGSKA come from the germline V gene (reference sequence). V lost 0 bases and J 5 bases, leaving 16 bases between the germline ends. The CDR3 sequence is CSARDRVGAGTEAFF. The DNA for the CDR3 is TGCAGTGCTAGAGATCGGGTAGGGGCAGGGACTGAAGCTTTCTTT.

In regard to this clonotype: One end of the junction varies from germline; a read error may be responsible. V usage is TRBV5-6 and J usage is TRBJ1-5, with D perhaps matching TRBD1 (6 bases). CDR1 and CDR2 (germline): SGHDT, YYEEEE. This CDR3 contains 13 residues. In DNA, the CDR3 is TGTGCCAGCAGCTTGGACAGGGAACAGCTCCAGCATTTT. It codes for CASSLDREQLQHF. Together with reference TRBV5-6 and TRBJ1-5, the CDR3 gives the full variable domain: DAGVTQSPTHLIKTRGQQVTLRCSPKSGHDTVSWYQQALGQGPQFIFQYYEEEERQRGNFPDRFSGHQFPNYSSELNVNALLLGDSALYLCASSLDREQLQHFGDGTRLSIL.

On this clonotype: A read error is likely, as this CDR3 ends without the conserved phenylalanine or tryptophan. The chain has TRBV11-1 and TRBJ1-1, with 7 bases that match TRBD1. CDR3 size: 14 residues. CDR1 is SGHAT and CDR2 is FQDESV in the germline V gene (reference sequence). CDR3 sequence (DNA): TGCGCCAGCAGTCAGGACAGGTCGAACACTGAAGCTTTCTCT. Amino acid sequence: CASSQDRSNTEAFS.

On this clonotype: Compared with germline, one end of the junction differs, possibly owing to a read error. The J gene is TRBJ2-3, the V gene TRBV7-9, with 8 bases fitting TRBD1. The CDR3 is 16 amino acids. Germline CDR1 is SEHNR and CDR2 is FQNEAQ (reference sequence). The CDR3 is CARRLTGDTSTDTHYF. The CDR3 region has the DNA TGTGCCAGGAGGCTGACAGGGGATACTAGCACAGATACGCATTATTTT.

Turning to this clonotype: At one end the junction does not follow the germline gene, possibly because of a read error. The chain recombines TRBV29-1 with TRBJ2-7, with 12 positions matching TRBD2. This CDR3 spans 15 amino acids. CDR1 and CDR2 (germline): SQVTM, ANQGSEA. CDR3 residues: CNVALAGGRTYEQYF. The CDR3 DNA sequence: TGTAACGTTGCCCTAGCGGGGGGGAGAACCTACGAGCAGTACTTC.